This entry lists 27 T cell receptor beta chains sequenced from one sample in a study of cytomegalovirus exposure and HLA in healthy donors. The PCR ran on 60 Vbeta and 13 Jbeta primers. Only in-frame clones appear in the TCRdb table, and some are missing; sequencing was by immunoSEQ multiplex PCR. The data hold approximately 100,000 clones, with around 75% observed a single time. Material for sequencing was PBMCs. Every receptor here comes from a woman in her late teens or twenties in good health and CMV-seropositive.

The chain uses TRBV5-1 and TRBJ2-3, with 9 bases fitting TRBD1. Trimming at V came to 0 bases and at J to 6 bases, leaving 5 bases not matched to a gene. Germline lookup yields CDR1 SGHRS and CDR2 YFSETQ. The CDR3 has 15 amino acids. In DNA form, the CDR3 reads TGCGCCAGCAGCTTGGCGGGACAGGGTGTGGATACGCAGTATTTT. As protein: CASSLAGQGVDTQYF.

The rearrangement joins TRBV4-3 to TRBJ1-5, with 9 positions matching TRBD1. The CDR3 covers 15 residues. V lost 3 bases to trimming and J lost 5 bases; unmatched junction nucleotides: 5. Germline loops: CDR1 LGHNA, CDR2 YSLEER. The CDR3 DNA sequence: TGCGCCAGCAGCCAGGGACAGGGAAGTCATCAGCCCCAGCATTTT. The encoded protein is CASSQGQGSHQPQHF.

V and J are TRBV2 and TRBJ2-7; D remains ambiguous. This CDR3 contains 11 residues. Germline V gene sequence: CDR1 SNHLY, CDR2 FYNNEI. V shed 6 bases and J shed 0 bases, with 3 bases lying between them. CDR3 sequence (DNA): TGTGCCAGCAGCGTCTCCTACGAGCAGTACTTC. Translating gives CASSVSYEQYF.

The chain is built from TRBV4-3 and TRBJ1-1; D unresolved. Germline V gives CDR1 LGHNA, CDR2 YSLEER. With 0 bases removed from V and 4 bases from J, the gap between germline ends came to 9 bases. The CDR3 contains 14 residues. DNA of the CDR3: TGCGCCAGCAGCCAAGAATTTGGCCCCACTGAAGCTTTCTTT. Translated, it gives CASSQEFGPTEAFF.

The chain recombines TRBV25-1 with TRBJ2-3, with a weak D call TRBD2 (6 bases). The CDR3 runs 17 residues. The ends were cut back, 0 bases at V and 0 bases at J, with 13 bases in the middle. From germline, CDR1 is MGHDK and CDR2 SYGVNS. The CDR3, as DNA: TGTGCCAGCAGTGAATACCTTAGCGGATCTAGCACAGATACGCAGTATTTT. Translating it yields CASSEYLSGSSTDTQYF.

The rearrangement joins TRBV6-1 to TRBJ2-5; TRBD1 is a possible D gene (6 bases). Germline V gives CDR1 MNHNS, CDR2 SASEGT. The CDR3 totals 14 residues. Trimming shortened V by 7 bases and J by 5 bases, and 17 bases separated the two germline ends. CDR3 region: CASILDRLGETQYF. CDR3 DNA sequence: TGTGCCAGCATCCTCGACAGGCTGGGGGAGACCCAGTACTTC.

The chain carries TRBV4-3 and TRBJ2-5; no firm D call. The V gene lost 2 bases and the J gene lost 0 bases, with 4 bases spanning the gap. The CDR3 spans 13 residues. Germline CDR1 LGHNA, CDR2 YSLEER. The CDR3 spells CASSQKHQETQYF. The CDR3 DNA follows: TGCGCCAGCAGCCAAAAGCACCAAGAGACCCAGTACTTC.

The rearrangement joins TRBV6-9 to TRBJ1-5; D might be TRBD1 (6 bases). Trimming removed 1 base from V and 7 bases from J, with 17 bases in between. From germline, CDR1 is MNHGY and CDR2 SVAAGI. The CDR3 sequence is 16 residues long. The CDR3 reads CASSYFSRGRKQPQHF. CDR3 DNA: TGTGCCAGCAGTTATTTCTCGCGGGGGCGTAAACAGCCCCAGCATTTT.

The J gene is TRBJ2-7, the V gene TRBV6-5; TRBD1 matches 9 bases. CDR3 length: 16 residues. The junction had 7 bases not matched to a gene; V was cut back by 2 bases and J by 2 bases. Germline CDR1 reads MNHEY; CDR2 reads SVGAGI. CDR3 amino acids: CASSYDYRDRAYEQYF. In DNA, the CDR3 is TGTGCCAGCAGTTACGATTATCGGGACAGGGCCTACGAGCAGTACTTC.

The chain links TRBV27 to TRBJ2-3; D is possibly TRBD2 (6 bases). The CDR3 loop spans 17 amino acids. V lost 8 bases and J 2 bases, leaving 23 bases between the germline ends. The V gene's germline CDR1 is MNHEY and CDR2 SMNVEV (reference sequence). The CDR3 region has the DNA TGTGCCAGCCGACCAGGAGGGCCTACCTTCCCCACAGATACGCAGTATTTT. It translates to CASRPGGPTFPTDTQYF.

V gene TRBV28 combines with J gene TRBJ2-1, with 7 nucleotides matching TRBD1. This CDR3 spans 16 amino acids. Trimming took 6 bases from V and 8 from J; bases not matched to a gene: 16. CDR1 and CDR2 from the germline V gene are MDHEN and SYDVKM. The CDR3 here is CASRSSGTASGYEQFF. CDR3 bases: TGTGCCAGCAGATCCTCCGGGACAGCGTCGGGATATGAGCAGTTCTTC. The entire variable domain, with the rest obtained from reference TRBV28 and TRBJ2-1, is as follows: DVKVTQSSRYLVKRTGEKVFLECVQDMDHENMFWYRQDPGLGLRLIYFSYDVKMKEKGDIPEGYSVSREKKERFSLILESASTNQTSMYLCASRSSGTASGYEQFFGPGTRLTVL.

The V call is TRBV19, the J call TRBJ1-1; maybe TRBD1 (6 bases). The CDR3 is 15 residues long. V was shortened by 4 bases and J by 0 bases, with 12 bases between the two germline ends. Per germline, CDR1 LNHDA and CDR2 SQIVND (reference sequence). CDR3 residues: CASSNLGQMNTEAFF. CDR3 bases: TGTGCCAGTAGTAATCTTGGACAGATGAACACTGAAGCTTTCTTT.

The chain uses TRBV5-1 and TRBJ2-5, with D possibly being TRBD2 (7 bases). The CDR3 has 14 residues. Trimming shortened V by 4 bases and J by 3 bases, and 13 bases separated the two germline ends. Germline loops: CDR1 SGHRS, CDR2 YFSETQ. In DNA, the CDR3 is TGCGCCAGCAGCCCGCAGCGGGACAAAGAGACCCAGTACTTC. Its translation: CASSPQRDKETQYF.

Sample share makes this clone medium-sized. The genes are TRBV5-5 and TRBJ2-3; 8 nucleotides match TRBD2. J was trimmed by 2 bases and V by 1 base; bases with no gene match: 9. The CDR3 consists of 17 residues. CDR1 SGHKS and CDR2 YYEKEE come from the germline V gene (reference sequence). The CDR3 DNA follows: TGTGCCAGCAGCTTGTCGATGGGACTAGATATCACAGATACGCAGTATTTT. The encoded protein is CASSLSMGLDITDTQYF. Using reference TRBV5-5 and TRBJ2-3 for the parts outside the CDR3, the full variable domain is DAGVTQSPTHLIKTRGQQVTLRCSPISGHKSVSWYQQVLGQGPQFIFQYYEKEERGRGNFPDRFSARQFPNYSSELNVNALLLGDSALYLCASSLSMGLDITDTQYFGPGTRLTVL.

This clone was observed a handful of times. DNA of the CDR3: TGTGCCAGCAGCTTCCCTAGCGGGGGATACACCGGGGAGCTGTTTTTT. This codes for CASSFPSGGYTGELFF. The chain links TRBV5-6 to TRBJ2-2; 10 bases align to TRBD2. This CDR3 has 16 amino acids. Unmatched junction bases numbered 4, after V lost 2 bases and J lost 3 bases. From germline, CDR1 is SGHDT and CDR2 YYEEEE.

The gene calls are TRBV29-1 and TRBJ2-1; 13 bases agree with TRBD2. The J segment lost 9 bases and the V segment lost 6 bases, leaving 23 bases of the junction unmatched. Germline V CDR1 and CDR2: SQVTM, ANQGSEA. This CDR3 contains 19 residues. The CDR3 nucleotides read TGCAGCGTCAGTCCCCAGGGGTTACTAGCGGGAGGGCCGGGGAGTGAGCAGTTCTTC. Protein: CSVSPQGLLAGGPGSEQFF.

This chain joins TRBV5-4 and TRBJ2-7; tentative D call: TRBD2 (5 bases). Trimming cost V 4 bases and J 3 bases, with 11 bases left between them. In germline, CDR1 is SGHNT, CDR2 YYREEE (reference sequence). The CDR3 is 13 amino acids. CDR3 nucleotide sequence: TGTGCCAGCAGCCCCCGGGGATACTACGAGCAGTACTTC. It translates to CASSPRGYYEQYF.

V usage is TRBV6-4 and J usage is TRBJ2-5, with D maybe TRBD1 (6 bases). V shed 0 bases and J shed 2 bases, with 13 bases lying between them. The CDR3 has 16 amino acids. The germline V gene encodes CDR1 MRHNA and CDR2 SNTAGT. The CDR3 sequence is CASSDSGQGKQETQYF. CDR3 DNA: TGTGCCAGCAGTGACTCGGGGCAGGGGAAGCAAGAGACCCAGTACTTC.

This chain connects TRBV7-2 to TRBJ1-1, with a weak D call TRBD1 (6 bases). The CDR3 totals 14 residues. Germline lookup yields CDR1 SGHTA and CDR2 FQGNSA. V was pared by 5 bases and J by 6 bases, with 16 bases between. The CDR3 spells CASSLDSSRAEAFF. CDR3 nucleotides: TGTGCCAGCAGCCTGGACAGTTCGAGGGCTGAAGCTTTCTTT. Filled out from reference TRBV7-2 and TRBJ1-1, the complete variable domain reads GAGVSQSPSNKVTEKGKDVELRCDPISGHTALYWYRQSLGQGLEFLIYFQGNSAPDKSGLPSDRFSAERTGGSVSTLTIQRTQQEDSAVYLCASSLDSSRAEAFFGQGTRLTVV.

This chain connects TRBV4-3 to TRBJ1-3, with D unclear. V was pared by 5 bases and J by 0 bases, with 14 bases between. The CDR3 is made up of 16 amino acids. The germline gives CDR1 LGHNA, CDR2 YSLEER. The CDR3 sequence is CASSTHPSNSGNTIYF. The CDR3 bases are TGCGCCAGCAGCACCCATCCCAGTAACTCTGGAAACACCATATATTTT.

V usage is TRBV27 and J usage is TRBJ2-7; a possible D gene is TRBD2 (5 bases). Germline V CDR1 and CDR2: MNHEY, SMNVEV (reference sequence). This CDR3 spans 13 amino acids. Trimming left V 6 bases short and J 2 bases short, with 11 bases between. In DNA, the CDR3 is TGTGCCAGCAGCCCTGGAGGACCCTACGAGCAGTACTTC. Its translation: CASSPGGPYEQYF.

The chain has TRBV6-5 and TRBJ2-5; maybe TRBD1 (6 bases). This CDR3 has 14 residues. Germline V lookup: CDR1 MNHEY, CDR2 SVGAGI. V was shortened by 6 bases and J by 1 base, with 12 bases between the two germline ends. The CDR3 region is CASRLQGFQETQYF. CDR3 DNA: TGTGCCAGCAGGTTACAGGGCTTCCAAGAGACCCAGTACTTC.

The chain employs TRBV7-8 and TRBJ2-1; the match to TRBD2 covers 13 bases. The CDR3 is made up of 17 amino acids. After removal of 3 bases from V and 2 bases from J, the junction contained 4 bases not matched to a gene. Germline V CDR1 and CDR2: SGHVS, FQNEAQ. CDR3: CASSLGLAGFTYNEQFF. The CDR3 nucleotides are TGTGCCAGCAGCTTGGGACTAGCGGGATTCACCTACAATGAGCAGTTCTTC.

V gene TRBV28 combines with J gene TRBJ2-2; TRBD1 agrees at 7 bases. This CDR3 is 15 amino acids long. Germline V gene data show CDR1 as MDHEN and CDR2 as SYDVKM. Trimming took 4 bases from V and 0 from J; bases not matched to a gene: 2. CDR3 sequence reads: CASSSTGANTGELFF. For the CDR3, the DNA is TGTGCCAGCAGTTCCACAGGGGCGAACACCGGGGAGCTGTTTTTT. The full variable domain, with the rest looked up from reference TRBV28 and TRBJ2-2, is DVKVTQSSRYLVKRTGEKVFLECVQDMDHENMFWYRQDPGLGLRLIYFSYDVKMKEKGDIPEGYSVSREKKERFSLILESASTNQTSMYLCASSSTGANTGELFFGEGSRLTVL.

The chain has TRBV7-6 and TRBJ1-2; perhaps TRBD1 as D (6 bases). Deletions cut 5 bases from V and 2 bases from J, with 15 bases between. Germline values: CDR1 SGHVS, CDR2 FNYEAQ. The CDR3 has 15 residues. DNA for the CDR3: TGTGCCAGCAGCGAAAACACAGGGTCCAACTATGGCTACACCTTC. Protein product: CASSENTGSNYGYTF.

The J gene is TRBJ2-7, the V gene TRBV4-3; 10 bases match TRBD1. The CDR3 has 20 amino acids. Trimming cost V 1 base and J 1 base; bases outside gene matches: 16. Germline V gene lookup returns CDR1 LGHNA and CDR2 YSLEER. CDR3 loop: CASSQATGTGASWRSYEQYF. CDR3 DNA: TGCGCCAGCAGCCAAGCTACCGGGACAGGGGCATCGTGGAGGTCCTACGAGCAGTACTTC.

The CDR3 DNA reads TGTGCCAGCAGCACCTGGGGCGCCCTGGGTGAGCAGTACTTC. Encoded protein: CASSTWGALGEQYF. This sequence joins TRBV28 and TRBJ2-7, with a possible D match to TRBD1 (5 bases). Germline V lookup: CDR1 MDHEN, CDR2 SYDVKM. The length of the CDR3 is 14 residues. V shed 6 bases and J shed 7 bases, with 19 bases lying between them.